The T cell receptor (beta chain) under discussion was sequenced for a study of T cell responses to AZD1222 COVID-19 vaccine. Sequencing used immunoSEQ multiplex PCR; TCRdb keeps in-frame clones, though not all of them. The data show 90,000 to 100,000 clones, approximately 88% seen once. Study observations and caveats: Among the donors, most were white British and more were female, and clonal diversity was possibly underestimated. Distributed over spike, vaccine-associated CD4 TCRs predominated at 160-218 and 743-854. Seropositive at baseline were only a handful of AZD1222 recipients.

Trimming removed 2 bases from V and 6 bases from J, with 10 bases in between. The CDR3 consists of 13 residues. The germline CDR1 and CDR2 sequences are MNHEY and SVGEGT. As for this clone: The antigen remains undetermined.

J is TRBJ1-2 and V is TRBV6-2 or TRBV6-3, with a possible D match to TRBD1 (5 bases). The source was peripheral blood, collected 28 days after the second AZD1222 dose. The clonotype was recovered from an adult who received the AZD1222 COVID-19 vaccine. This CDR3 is CASSYTWTHGYTF. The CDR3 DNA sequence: TGTGCCAGCAGTTACACTTGGACACATGGCTACACCTTC.